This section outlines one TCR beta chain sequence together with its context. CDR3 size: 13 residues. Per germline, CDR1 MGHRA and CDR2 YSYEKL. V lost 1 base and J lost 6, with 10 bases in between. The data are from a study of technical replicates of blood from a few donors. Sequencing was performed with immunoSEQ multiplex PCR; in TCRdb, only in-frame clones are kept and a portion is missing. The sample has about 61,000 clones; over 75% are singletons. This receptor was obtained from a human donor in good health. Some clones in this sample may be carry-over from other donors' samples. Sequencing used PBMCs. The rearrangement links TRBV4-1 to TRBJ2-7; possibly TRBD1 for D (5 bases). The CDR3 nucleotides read TGCGCCAGCAGCCAAGGAGTGGGGCTCGAGCAGTACTTC. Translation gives CASSQGVGLEQYF.